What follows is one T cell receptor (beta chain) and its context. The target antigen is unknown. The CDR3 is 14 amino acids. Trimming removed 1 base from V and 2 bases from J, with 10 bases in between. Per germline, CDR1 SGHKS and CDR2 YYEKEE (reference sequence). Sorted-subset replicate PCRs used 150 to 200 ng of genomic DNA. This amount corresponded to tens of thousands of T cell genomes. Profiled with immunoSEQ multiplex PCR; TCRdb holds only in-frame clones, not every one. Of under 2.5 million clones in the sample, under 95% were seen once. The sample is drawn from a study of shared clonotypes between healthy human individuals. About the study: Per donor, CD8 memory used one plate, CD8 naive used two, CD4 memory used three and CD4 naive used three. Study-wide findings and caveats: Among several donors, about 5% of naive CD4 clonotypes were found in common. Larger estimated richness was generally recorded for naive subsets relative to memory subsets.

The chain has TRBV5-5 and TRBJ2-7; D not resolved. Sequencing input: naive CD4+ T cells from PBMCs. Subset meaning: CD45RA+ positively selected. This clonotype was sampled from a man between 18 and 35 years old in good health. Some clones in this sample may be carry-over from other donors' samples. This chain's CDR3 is CASSLLSSTYEQYF. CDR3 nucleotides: TGTGCCAGCAGCTTGTTATCCAGCACCTACGAGCAGTACTTC.